This TCR beta chain stems from a study of graft-versus-host responses after intestinal transplantation. The CDR3 length is 15 residues. Losses at the gene ends were 0 bases for V and 4 bases for J; bases not matched to a gene: 2. Germline assignment: CDR1 SGHRS and CDR2 YFSETQ. The protocol was immunoSEQ multiplex PCR, while the TCRdb copy is restricted to in-frame clones and leaves out a portion. Of 120,000 or so clones listed, approximately 92% were seen once; the top ten hold 0.45% to 0.65%. To note about this clone: The antigen remains unidentified.

The study, taken as a whole, reports: High graft-versus-host to host-versus-graft T cell clonal ratios marked allografts of patients with graft-donor macrochimerism.

This TCR came from a human donor who received an intestinal transplant. The material was unstimulated CD8+ T cells sorted from spleen or lymph node cells, obtained before intestinal transplant. The genes are TRBV5-1 and TRBJ2-3, with 10 bases matching TRBD2. The DNA for the CDR3 is TGCGCCAGCAGCTTGGAAGCGGGAGGGCCAGATACGCAGTATTTT. It encodes CASSLEAGGPDTQYF.